This T cell receptor (beta chain) appears in the sequencing data of a study of blood T cells in healthy people across ages. J lost 6 bases, V lost 3 bases, and 10 bases had no gene match. There are 15 residues in the CDR3. Germline V lookup: CDR1 DFQATT, CDR2 SNEGSKA (reference sequence). Primed by a sample-barcoded 5' primer and a J-beta primer mix, a second PCR proceeded for about 6 to 11 cycles. The authors tagged each cDNA molecule using a template-switch adaptor with 12 random nucleotides. TCRdb analysed the 5' RACE reads with MiXCR anew, one entry per CDR3 protein. The sample yields 550,000 to 750,000 distinct CDR3 sequences, approximately 21% seen once.

The chain has TRBV20-1 and TRBJ2-1; 8 bases align to TRBD2. Sequencing was done on a sample of blood. This clonotype originated in a man aged 65 to 79 in good health. CDR3 coding DNA: TGCAGTGCTAGCGCAAGCGGGAGCCTTTCCAATGAGCAGTTCTTC. This encodes CSASASGSLSNEQFF.